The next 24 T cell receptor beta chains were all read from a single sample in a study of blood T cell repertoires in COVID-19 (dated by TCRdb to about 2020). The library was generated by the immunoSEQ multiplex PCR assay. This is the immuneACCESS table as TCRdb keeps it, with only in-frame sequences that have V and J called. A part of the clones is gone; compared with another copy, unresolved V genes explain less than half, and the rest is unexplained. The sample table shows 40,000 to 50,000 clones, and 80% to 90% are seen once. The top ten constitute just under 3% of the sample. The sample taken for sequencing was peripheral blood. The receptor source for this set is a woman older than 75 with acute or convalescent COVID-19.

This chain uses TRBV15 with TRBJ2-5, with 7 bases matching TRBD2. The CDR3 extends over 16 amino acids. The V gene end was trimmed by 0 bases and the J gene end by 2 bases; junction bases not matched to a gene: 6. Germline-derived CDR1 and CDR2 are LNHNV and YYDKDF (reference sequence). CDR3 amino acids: CATSRDLGRGQETQYF. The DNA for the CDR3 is TGTGCCACCAGCAGAGATCTTGGGCGGGGGCAAGAGACCCAGTACTTC.

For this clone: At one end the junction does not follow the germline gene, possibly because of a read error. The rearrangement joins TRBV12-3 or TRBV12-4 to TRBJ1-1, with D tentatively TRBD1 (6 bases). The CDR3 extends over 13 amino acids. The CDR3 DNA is TGTGCCAGCAGTCCAACAGGGAACGCTGAAGCTTTCTTT. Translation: CASSPTGNAEAFF.

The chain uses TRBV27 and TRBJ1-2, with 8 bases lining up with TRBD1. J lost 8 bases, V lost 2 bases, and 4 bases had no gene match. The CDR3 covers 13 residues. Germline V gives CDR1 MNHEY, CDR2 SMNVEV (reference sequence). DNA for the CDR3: TGTGCCAGCAGTTTAATAGCAGGGGGCGGCTACACCTTC. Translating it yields CASSLIAGGGYTF.

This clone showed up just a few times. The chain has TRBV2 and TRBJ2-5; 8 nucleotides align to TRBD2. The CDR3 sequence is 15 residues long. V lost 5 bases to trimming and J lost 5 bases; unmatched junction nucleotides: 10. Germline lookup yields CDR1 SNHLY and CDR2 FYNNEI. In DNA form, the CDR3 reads TGTGCCAGCAGTCCTGGCGCGGGGGGCGGGGAGACCCAGTACTTC. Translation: CASSPGAGGGETQYF.

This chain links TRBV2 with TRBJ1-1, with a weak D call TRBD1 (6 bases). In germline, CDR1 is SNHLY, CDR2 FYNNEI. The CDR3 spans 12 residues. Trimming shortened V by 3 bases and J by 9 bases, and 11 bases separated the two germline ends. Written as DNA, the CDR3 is TGTGCCAGCAGTGATCTGGGGGCAAAAGCTTTCTTT. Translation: CASSDLGAKAFF. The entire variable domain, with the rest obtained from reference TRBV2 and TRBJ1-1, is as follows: EPEVTQTPSHQVTQMGQEVILRCVPISNHLYFYWYRQILGQKVEFLVSFYNNEISEKSEIFDDQFSVERPDGSNFTLKIRSTKLEDSAMYFCASSDLGAKAFFGQGTRLTVV.

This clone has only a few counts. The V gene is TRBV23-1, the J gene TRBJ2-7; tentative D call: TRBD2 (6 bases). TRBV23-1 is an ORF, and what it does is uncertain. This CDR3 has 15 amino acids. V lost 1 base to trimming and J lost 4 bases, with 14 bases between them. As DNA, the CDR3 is TGCGCCAGCAGTCAATGGGACCCCCGGGAGTACGAGCAGTACTTC. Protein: CASSQWDPREYEQYF.

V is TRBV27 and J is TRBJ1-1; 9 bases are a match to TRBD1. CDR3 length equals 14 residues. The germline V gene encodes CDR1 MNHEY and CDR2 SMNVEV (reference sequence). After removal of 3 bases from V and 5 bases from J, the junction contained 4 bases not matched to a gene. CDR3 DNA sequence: TGTGCCAGCAGTTTTTACAGGGGGCGAACTGAAGCTTTCTTT. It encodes CASSFYRGRTEAFF.

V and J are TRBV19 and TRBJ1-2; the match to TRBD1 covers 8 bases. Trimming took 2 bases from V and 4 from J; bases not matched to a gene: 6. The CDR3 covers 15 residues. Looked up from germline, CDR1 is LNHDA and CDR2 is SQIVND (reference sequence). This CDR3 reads CASSIQGALGYGYTF. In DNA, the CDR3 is TGTGCCAGTAGTATACAGGGGGCGCTGGGCTATGGCTACACCTTC.

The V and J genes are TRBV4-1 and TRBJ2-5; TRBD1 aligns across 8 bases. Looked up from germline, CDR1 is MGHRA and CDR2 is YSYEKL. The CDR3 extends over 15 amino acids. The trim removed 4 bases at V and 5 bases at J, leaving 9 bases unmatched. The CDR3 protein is CASSPTTGGVETQYF. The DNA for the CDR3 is TGCGCCAGCAGCCCGACTACAGGGGGAGTTGAGACCCAGTACTTC.

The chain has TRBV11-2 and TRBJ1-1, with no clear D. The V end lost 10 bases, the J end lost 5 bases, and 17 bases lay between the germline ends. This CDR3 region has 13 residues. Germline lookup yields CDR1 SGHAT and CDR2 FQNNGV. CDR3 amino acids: CATEGRDRTEAFF. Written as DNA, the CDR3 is TGTGCCACCGAGGGAAGGGATAGGACTGAAGCTTTCTTT.

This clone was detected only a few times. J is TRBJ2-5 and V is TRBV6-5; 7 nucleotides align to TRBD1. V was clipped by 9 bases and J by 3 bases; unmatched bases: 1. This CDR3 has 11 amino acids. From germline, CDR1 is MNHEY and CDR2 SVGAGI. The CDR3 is CARTGEETQYF. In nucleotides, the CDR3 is TGTGCCAGAACAGGGGAAGAGACCCAGTACTTC.

The CDR3 DNA sequence: TGTGCCACCAGTGATCATGGGACAGGGACGAATGAGCAGTTCTTC. Translating it yields CATSDHGTGTNEQFF. V usage is TRBV24-1 and J usage is TRBJ2-1; 9 bases are a match to TRBD1. The CDR3 sequence is 15 residues long. Germline V gene lookup returns CDR1 KGHDR and CDR2 SFDVKD. After removal of 3 bases from V and 7 bases from J, the junction contained 6 bases not matched to a gene.

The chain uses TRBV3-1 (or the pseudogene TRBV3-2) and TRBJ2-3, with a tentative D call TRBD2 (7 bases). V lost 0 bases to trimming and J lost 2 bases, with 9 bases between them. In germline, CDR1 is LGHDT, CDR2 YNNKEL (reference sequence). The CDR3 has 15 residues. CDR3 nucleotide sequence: TGTGCCAGCAGCCAAGATGGGGGGGCCACAGATACGCAGTATTTT. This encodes CASSQDGGATDTQYF.

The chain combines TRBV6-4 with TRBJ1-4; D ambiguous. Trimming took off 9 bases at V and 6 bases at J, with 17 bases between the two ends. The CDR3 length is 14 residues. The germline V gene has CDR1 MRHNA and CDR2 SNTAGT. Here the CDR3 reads CASGPCQLDEKLFF. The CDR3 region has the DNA TGTGCCAGTGGGCCATGTCAACTAGATGAAAAACTGTTTTTT.

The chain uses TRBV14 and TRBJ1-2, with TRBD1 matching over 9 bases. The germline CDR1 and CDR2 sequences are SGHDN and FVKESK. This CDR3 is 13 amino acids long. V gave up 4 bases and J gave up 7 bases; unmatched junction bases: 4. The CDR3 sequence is CASSPDRGGGYTF. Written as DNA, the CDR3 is TGTGCCAGCAGCCCCGACAGGGGGGGTGGCTACACCTTC.

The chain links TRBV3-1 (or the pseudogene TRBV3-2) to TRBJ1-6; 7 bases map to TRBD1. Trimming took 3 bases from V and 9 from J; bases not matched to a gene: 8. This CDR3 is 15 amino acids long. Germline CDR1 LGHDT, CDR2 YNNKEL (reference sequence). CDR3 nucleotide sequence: TGTGCCAGCAGCCAGAACAGGGGTTTGGTTTCACCCCTCCACTTT. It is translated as CASSQNRGLVSPLHF.

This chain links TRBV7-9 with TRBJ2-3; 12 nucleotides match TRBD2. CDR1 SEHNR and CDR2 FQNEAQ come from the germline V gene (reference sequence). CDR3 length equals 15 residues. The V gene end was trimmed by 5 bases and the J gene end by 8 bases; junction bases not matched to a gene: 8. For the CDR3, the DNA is TGTGCCAGCAGCCCTAGCGGGGGGGTCATCGGTACGCAGTATTTT. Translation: CASSPSGGVIGTQYF. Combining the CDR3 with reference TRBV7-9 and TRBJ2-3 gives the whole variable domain DTGVSQNPRHKITKRGQNVTFRCDPISEHNRLYWYRQTLGQGPEFLTYFQNEAQLEKSRLLSDRFSAERPKGSFSTLEIQRTEQGDSAMYLCASSPSGGVIGTQYFGPGTRLTVL.

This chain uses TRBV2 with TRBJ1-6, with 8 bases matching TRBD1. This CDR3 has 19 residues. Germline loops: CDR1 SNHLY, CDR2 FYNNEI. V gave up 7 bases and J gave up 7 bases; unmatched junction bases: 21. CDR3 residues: CASTQWGQDTNSPNSPLHF. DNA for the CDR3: TGTGCCAGCACCCAATGGGGACAGGACACCAACTCCCCAAATTCACCCCTCCACTTT. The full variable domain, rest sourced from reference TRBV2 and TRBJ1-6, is EPEVTQTPSHQVTQMGQEVILRCVPISNHLYFYWYRQILGQKVEFLVSFYNNEISEKSEIFDDQFSVERPDGSNFTLKIRSTKLEDSAMYFCASTQWGQDTNSPNSPLHFGNGTRLTVT.

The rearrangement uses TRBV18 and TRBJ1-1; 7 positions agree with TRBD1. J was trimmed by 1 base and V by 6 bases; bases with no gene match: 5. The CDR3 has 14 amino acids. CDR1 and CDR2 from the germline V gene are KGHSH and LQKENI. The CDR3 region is CASSQGVGNTEAFF. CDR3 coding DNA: TGTGCCAGCTCCCAGGGGGTCGGGAACACTGAAGCTTTCTTT.

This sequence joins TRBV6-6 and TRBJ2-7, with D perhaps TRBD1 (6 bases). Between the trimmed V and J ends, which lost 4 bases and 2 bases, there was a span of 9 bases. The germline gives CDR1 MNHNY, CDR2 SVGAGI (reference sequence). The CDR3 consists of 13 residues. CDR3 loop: CASSFRTAYEQYF. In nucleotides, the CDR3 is TGTGCCAGCAGTTTCCGGACAGCCTACGAGCAGTACTTC.

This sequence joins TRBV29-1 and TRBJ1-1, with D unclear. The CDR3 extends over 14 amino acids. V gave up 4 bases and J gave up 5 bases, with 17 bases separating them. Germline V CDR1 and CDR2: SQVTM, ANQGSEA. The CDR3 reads CSVVRDKGRTEAFF. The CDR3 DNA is TGCAGCGTTGTCCGAGACAAAGGCAGGACTGAAGCTTTCTTT.

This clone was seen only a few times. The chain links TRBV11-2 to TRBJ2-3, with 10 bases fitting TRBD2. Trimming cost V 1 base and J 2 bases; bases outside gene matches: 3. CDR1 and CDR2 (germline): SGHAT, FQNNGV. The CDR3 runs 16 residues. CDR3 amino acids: CASSLASGGYTDTQYF. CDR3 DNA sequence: TGTGCCAGCAGCTTAGCTAGCGGGGGTTACACAGATACGCAGTATTTT. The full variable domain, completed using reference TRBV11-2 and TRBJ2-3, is EAGVAQSPRYKIIEKRQSVAFWCNPISGHATLYWYQQILGQGPKLLIQFQNNGVVDDSQLPKDRFSAERLKGVDSTLKIQPAKLEDSAVYLCASSLASGGYTDTQYFGPGTRLTVL.

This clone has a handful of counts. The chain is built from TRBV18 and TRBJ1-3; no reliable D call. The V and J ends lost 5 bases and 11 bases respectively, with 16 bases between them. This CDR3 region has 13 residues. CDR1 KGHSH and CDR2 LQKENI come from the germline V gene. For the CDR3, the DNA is TGTGCCAGCTCAGATAACACACCGGGAGCCATATATTTT. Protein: CASSDNTPGAIYF.

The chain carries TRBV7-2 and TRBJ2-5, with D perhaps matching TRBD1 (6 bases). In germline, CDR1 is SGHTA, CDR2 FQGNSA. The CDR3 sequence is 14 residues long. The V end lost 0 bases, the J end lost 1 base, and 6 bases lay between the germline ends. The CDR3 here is CASSLAGAQETQYF. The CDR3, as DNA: TGTGCCAGCAGCTTAGCGGGGGCCCAAGAGACCCAGTACTTC.